The rows below give T cell receptor beta chains drawn from one sample of a study of Ad26.COV2.S vaccination and SARS-CoV-2 variants. Profiling relied on immunoSEQ multiplex PCR, and the TCRdb table lists in-frame clones only, not all of them. The sample lists 380,000 or so clones, about 88% seen once, with 6.4% in the top ten. This specimen consisted of peripheral blood, obtained in a trial of Ad26.COV2.S vaccine versus placebo. The receptors come from a person between 18 and 59 years old who received the Ad26.COV2.S COVID-19 vaccine or a placebo. CDR3s leave out the opening cysteine and the closing phenylalanine or tryptophan.

CDR3: ASNPSTSANEQF
V: TRBV6-2/TRBV6-3

CDR3: ASSLRVSYEQY
V: TRBV19

CDR3: ASSLSIGTGGLQETQY
V: TRBV27

CDR3: ASSLEGRGFEQY
V: TRBV5-4

CDR3: ASSPRGGHRYNEQF
V: TRBV13

CDR3: ASSALLAGGLYNEQF
V: TRBV9

CDR3: ASSGQRRDRRSPLH
V: TRBV7-9

CDR3: ARAPDRLSGYT
V: TRBV27

CDR3: ASSRDRSSGNTIY
V: TRBV6-5

CDR3: ASSGRGRRDPDTQY
V: TRBV10-1

CDR3: ASTSRETQY
V: TRBV5-8

CDR3: ASSQGVGTSGREQY
V: TRBV3-1/TRBV3-2

CDR3: ASKGSNTGELF
V: TRBV12-3/TRBV12-4

CDR3: ASSHIRGNTEAF
V: TRBV2

CDR3: ASSLLRQYNEQF
V: TRBV7-8

CDR3: ASSIAAGGSNQPQH
V: TRBV19

CDR3: ASSIWDRGNQPQH
V: TRBV19

CDR3: ASSLIIEGGNTGELF
V: TRBV13

CDR3: ASSRDTSNTGELF
V: TRBV5-4

CDR3: AWSRTGSYEQY
V: TRBV30

CDR3: ASMGESNIQY
V: TRBV5-4

CDR3: ASGRNRGRGQPQH
V: TRBV6-5

CDR3: ASSESSLGNQPQH
V: TRBV10-2

CDR3: ASSLDRGRGDYGYT
V: TRBV5-5

CDR3: ASSPVVTGELF
V: TRBV11-2

CDR3: ASSSAPQGSNQPQH
V: TRBV7-9

CDR3: ASSSLGGENGYT
V: TRBV6-6

CDR3: ASSSTGGITEAF
V: TRBV5-1

CDR3: ASSWGPGQRQETQY
V: TRBV5-4

CDR3: ASSPQTAGTSHEQY
V: TRBV7-9

CDR3: ASKRPGTGEFQPQH
V: TRBV5-1

CDR3: ASRPDPANTEAF
V: TRBV5-8

CDR3: ASSAKDRGQPQH
V: TRBV9

CDR3: ASLGPSGNTIY
V: TRBV13

CDR3: ASRAPPATGSGYNEQF
V: TRBV9

CDR3: ASSLGDMAHQPQH
V: TRBV7-2

CDR3: ASSSDRGTGSPLH
V: TRBV5-4

CDR3: ASSMRTSALTGELF
V: TRBV21-1

CDR3: ASSLVREQY
V: TRBV7-9

CDR3: ASSLLAGEDTDTQY
V: TRBV11-2

CDR3: AWKGGRLGNSPLH
V: TRBV30

CDR3: ASSLEASGRVNEQF
V: TRBV7-8

CDR3: ASSPGRADNSPLH
V: TRBV18

CDR3: ASSLQGETEAF
V: TRBV5-1

CDR3: ASSDRVGRPNTEAF
V: TRBV6-1

CDR3: ASRRQGAGEQY
V: TRBV6-5

CDR3: ASSQGTGVIGNEQF
V: TRBV4-2

CDR3: ASSPMAVMDYGYT
V: TRBV7-9